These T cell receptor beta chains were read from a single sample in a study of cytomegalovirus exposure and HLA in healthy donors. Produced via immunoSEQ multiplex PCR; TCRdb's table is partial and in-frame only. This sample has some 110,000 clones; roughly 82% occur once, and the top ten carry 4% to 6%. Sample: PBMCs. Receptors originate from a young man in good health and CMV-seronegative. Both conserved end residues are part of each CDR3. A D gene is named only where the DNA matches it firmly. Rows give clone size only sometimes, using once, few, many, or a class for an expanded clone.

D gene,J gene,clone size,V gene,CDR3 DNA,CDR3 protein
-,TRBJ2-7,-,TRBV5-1,TGCGCCAGCAGCCCCGGGACTCTCTCCTACGAGCAGTACTTC,CASSPGTLSYEQYF
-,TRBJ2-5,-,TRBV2,TGTGCCAGCAGGGGTGAGGTGACCCAGTACTTC,CASRGEVTQYF
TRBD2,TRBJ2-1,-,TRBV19,TGTGCCAGTAGTGATTCTAGCGGGGCTTACAATGAGCAGTTCTTC,CASSDSSGAYNEQFF
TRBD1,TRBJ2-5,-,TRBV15,TGTGCCACCAGCACTCGGGACAGCCAAGAGACCCAGTACTTC,CATSTRDSQETQYF
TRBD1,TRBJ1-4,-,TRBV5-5,TGTGCCAGCAGCTTGACGCCAGGGGGCAGGGAAAAACTGTTTTTT,CASSLTPGGREKLFF
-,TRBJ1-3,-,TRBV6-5,TGTGCCAGCAGTTCAGGTTATTCTGGAAACACCATATATTTT,CASSSGYSGNTIYF
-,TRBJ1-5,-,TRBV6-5,TGTGCCAGCAGTTACTCCAGGGTGGGCAATCAGCCCCAGCATTTT,CASSYSRVGNQPQHF
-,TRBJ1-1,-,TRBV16,TGTGCCAGCAGCGCCAACCGGGACACTGAAGCTTTCTTT,CASSANRDTEAFF
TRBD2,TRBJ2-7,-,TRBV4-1,TGCGCCAGCAGCCAAGGTCATGGCGGGGGGGTGTACGAGCAGTACTTC,CASSQGHGGGVYEQYF
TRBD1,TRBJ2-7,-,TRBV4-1,TGCGCCAGCAGCCCCGGACAGGGGATCTACGAGCAGTACTTC,CASSPGQGIYEQYF
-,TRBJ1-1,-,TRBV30,TGTGCCTGGAGTGTTTGGAGGGGTCGGTTGAACACTGAAGCTTTCTTT,CAWSVWRGRLNTEAFF
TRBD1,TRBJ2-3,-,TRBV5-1,TGCGCCAGCAGCTTGGAAGACAGGGGAAGCACAGATACGCAGTATTTT,CASSLEDRGSTDTQYF
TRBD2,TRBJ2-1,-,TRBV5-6,TGTGCCAGCAGCGGTAGAGATACTAGCGGGCACTACAATGAGCAGTTCTTC,CASSGRDTSGHYNEQFF
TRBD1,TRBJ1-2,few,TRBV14,TGTGCCAGCAGTTCAGGACAGGGGGCCGGTGGCTACACCTTC,CASSSGQGAGGYTF
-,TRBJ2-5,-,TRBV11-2,TGTGCCAGCAGCTTACGCGGCAGGGTGGAGACCCAGTACTTC,CASSLRGRVETQYF
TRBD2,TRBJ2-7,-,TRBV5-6,TGTGCCAGCAGCGGCGGGACTAGCTACGAGCAGTACTTC,CASSGGTSYEQYF
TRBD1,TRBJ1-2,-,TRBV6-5,TGTGCCAGCAGGAGGGGACAGGGGGCAGGGGGCTACACCTTC,CASRRGQGAGGYTF
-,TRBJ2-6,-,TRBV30,TGTGCCTGGAGTGTCCGTTCTGGGGCCAACGTCCTGACTTTC,CAWSVRSGANVLTF
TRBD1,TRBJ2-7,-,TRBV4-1,TGCGCCAGCAGCCAAGTCCCCGGACAGGGAGCCTACGAGCAGTACTTC,CASSQVPGQGAYEQYF
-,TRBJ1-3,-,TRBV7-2,TGTGCCAGCAGCTCCAGCTCTGGAAACACCATATATTTT,CASSSSSGNTIYF
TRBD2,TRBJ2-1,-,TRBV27,TGTGCCAGCAGGCCTAGCGGGGGGGCTCCGGGGGAGCAGTTCTTC,CASRPSGGAPGEQFF
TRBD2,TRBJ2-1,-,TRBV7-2,TGTGCCAGCAGCTTAGGACTAGCGTATTCTGAGCAGTTCTTC,CASSLGLAYSEQFF
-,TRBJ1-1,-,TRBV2,TGTGCCAGCAGGGGGGGCACTGAAGCTTTCTTT,CASRGGTEAFF
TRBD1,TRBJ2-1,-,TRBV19,TGTGCCGCCTGGGACAGGGGACTCATAGTGACCTACAATGAGCAGTTCTTC,CAAWDRGLIVTYNEQFF
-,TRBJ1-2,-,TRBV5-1,TGCGCCAGCAGCTTTGGGGACAAGGATGGCTACACCTTC,CASSFGDKDGYTF
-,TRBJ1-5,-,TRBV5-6,TGTGCCAGCAGCTCTGGACAAGCGGGTCTGAGCAATCAGCCCCAGCATTTT,CASSSGQAGLSNQPQHF
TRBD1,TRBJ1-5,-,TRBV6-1,TGTGCCAGCAGTGAAGGGACAGGGGGTTTTAGGCAGCCCCAGCATTTT,CASSEGTGGFRQPQHF
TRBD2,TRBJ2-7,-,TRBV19,TGTGCCAGTAGTACCCCAGGACTAGCGGGTATGGGCGAGCAGTACTTC,CASSTPGLAGMGEQYF
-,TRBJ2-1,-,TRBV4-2,TGTGCCAGCAGCCAAGAGGCCACCTCCTACAATGAGCAGTTCTTC,CASSQEATSYNEQFF
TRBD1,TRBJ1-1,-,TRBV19,TGTGCCAGTAGTAGACGGGACAGCTACCCGGGAGCTTTCTTT,CASSRRDSYPGAFF
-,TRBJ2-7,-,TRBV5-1,TGCGCCAGCAGCTTGTACAGCTCCTACGAGCAGTACTTC,CASSLYSSYEQYF
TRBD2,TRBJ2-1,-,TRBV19,TGTGCCACCAAGCGGGGGGACTCCTACAATGAGCAGTTCTTC,CATKRGDSYNEQFF
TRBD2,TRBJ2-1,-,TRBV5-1,TGCGCCAGCAGCTCGGGGGAGGGGAGGGCCTTGGAGCAGTTCTTC,CASSSGEGRALEQFF
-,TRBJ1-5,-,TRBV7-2,TGTGCCAGCAGCCTTGGCGGGGGAGATCAGCCCCAGCATTTT,CASSLGGGDQPQHF
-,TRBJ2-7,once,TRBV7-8,TGTGCCAGCAGCTTGGGGGCCCTGCTTGGCGAGCAGTACTTC,CASSLGALLGEQYF
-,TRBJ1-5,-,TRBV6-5,TGTGCCAGCAGTTACTTTGGGAGATATAGCAATCAGCCCCAGCATTTT,CASSYFGRYSNQPQHF
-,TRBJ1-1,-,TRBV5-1,TGCGCCAGCAGCTTGGTTCCCAGGGGAGAGGGTGAAGCTTTCTTT,CASSLVPRGEGEAFF
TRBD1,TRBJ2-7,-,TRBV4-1,TGCGCCAGCAGCCAGGACAGGTGGCAGCCCTACGAGCAGTACTTC,CASSQDRWQPYEQYF
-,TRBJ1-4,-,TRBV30,TGTGCCTGGAGTCCCCAGGGAGGGAATGAAAAACTGTTTTTT,CAWSPQGGNEKLFF
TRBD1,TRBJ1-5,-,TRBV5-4,TGTGCCAGCAGCTTGTGGGGGACAGGAGGAAAGCATTTT,CASSLWGTGGKHF
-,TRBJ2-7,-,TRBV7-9,TGTGCCAGCAGAGGAGGCTCCTACGAGCAGTACTTC,CASRGGSYEQYF
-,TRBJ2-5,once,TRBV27,TGTGCCAGCAGTTCCCCGAGCGACCGAGAGACCCAGTACTTC,CASSSPSDRETQYF
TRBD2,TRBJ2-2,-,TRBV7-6,TGTGCCAGCAGCTTATCGGCTAGCGGGGGACGGAACACCGGGGAGCTGTTTTTT,CASSLSASGGRNTGELFF
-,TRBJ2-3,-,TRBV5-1,TGCGCCAGCAGCTTGGTGGGCGGGACTAGCACAGATACGCAGTATTTT,CASSLVGGTSTDTQYF
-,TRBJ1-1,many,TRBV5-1,TGCGCCAGCAGCCGCGGGTCCCTGAACACTGAAGCTTTCTTT,CASSRGSLNTEAFF
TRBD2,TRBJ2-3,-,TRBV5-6,TGTGCCAGCAGCTTGGGCGGGGGGCGGTCAGATACGCAGTATTTT,CASSLGGGRSDTQYF
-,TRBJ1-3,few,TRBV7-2,TGTGCCAGCAGCTTAGTTGCCCAAGCCTCTGGAAACACCATATATTTT,CASSLVAQASGNTIYF
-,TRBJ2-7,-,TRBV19,TGTGCCAGTATTGACAGCCGGAGCTCCTACGAGCAGTACTTC,CASIDSRSSYEQYF
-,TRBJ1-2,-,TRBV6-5,TGTGCCAGCAGTACGACAGGATATGGCTACACCTTC,CASSTTGYGYTF
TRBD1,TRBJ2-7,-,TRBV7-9,TGTGCCAGCAGCTTAGGACAGGGGACGGGGTACGAGCAGTACTTC,CASSLGQGTGYEQYF
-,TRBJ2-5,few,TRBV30,TGTGCCTGGAGCGCCCGCAGGGGGGTGAGAGAGACCCAGTACTTC,CAWSARRGVRETQYF
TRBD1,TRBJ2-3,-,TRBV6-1,TGTGCCAGCAGTGACCGACAGGGACCAGATACGCAGTATTTT,CASSDRQGPDTQYF
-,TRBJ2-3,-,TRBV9,TGTGCCAGCAGCGTAGCGGGGTCCACAGATACGCAGTATTTT,CASSVAGSTDTQYF
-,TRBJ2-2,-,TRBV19,TGTGCCAGTAGTAAACCTTTTGGGCCAGGGAACACCGGGGAGCTGTTTTTT,CASSKPFGPGNTGELFF